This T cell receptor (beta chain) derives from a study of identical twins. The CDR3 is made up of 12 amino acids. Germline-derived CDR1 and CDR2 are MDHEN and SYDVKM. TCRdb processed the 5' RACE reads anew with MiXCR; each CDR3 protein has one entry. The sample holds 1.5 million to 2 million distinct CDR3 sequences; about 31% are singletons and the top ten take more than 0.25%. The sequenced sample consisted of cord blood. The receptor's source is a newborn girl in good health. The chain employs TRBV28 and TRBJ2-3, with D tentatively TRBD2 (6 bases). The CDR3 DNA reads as TGTGGGACTGGCGGGATGCCAGATACGCAGTATTTT. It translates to CGTGGMPDTQYF.